The subject of this entry is one T cell receptor beta chain. Its specificity is not known. The sample originates from a study of Graves' ophthalmopathy and Graves' hyperthyroidism. V was cut by 5 bases and J by 7 bases, with 14 bases left in between. The CDR3 extends over 13 amino acids. The study, taken as a whole, reports: Ophthalmopathy progression was predicted by the model at approximately 70% sensitivity and about 74% specificity.

As the template, RNA transcripts were used to amplify TCR beta CDR3 regions. RT-PCR with HTBI primers came first, then second-round multiplex PCR. TCRdb re-derived calls from the multiplex PCR reads in MiXCR, one entry per CDR3 protein. The repertoire holds some 360,000 distinct CDR3 sequences, with roughly 17% as singletons. The receptor was derived from an adult woman with stable Graves' hyperthyroidism. The chain is built from TRBV12-3 or TRBV12-4 and TRBJ1-2; D is unresolved. The specimen was peripheral blood. As DNA, the CDR3 is TGTGCCAGCAGTAAGGCCGACTACCGTGGCTACACCTTC. It encodes CASSKADYRGYTF.